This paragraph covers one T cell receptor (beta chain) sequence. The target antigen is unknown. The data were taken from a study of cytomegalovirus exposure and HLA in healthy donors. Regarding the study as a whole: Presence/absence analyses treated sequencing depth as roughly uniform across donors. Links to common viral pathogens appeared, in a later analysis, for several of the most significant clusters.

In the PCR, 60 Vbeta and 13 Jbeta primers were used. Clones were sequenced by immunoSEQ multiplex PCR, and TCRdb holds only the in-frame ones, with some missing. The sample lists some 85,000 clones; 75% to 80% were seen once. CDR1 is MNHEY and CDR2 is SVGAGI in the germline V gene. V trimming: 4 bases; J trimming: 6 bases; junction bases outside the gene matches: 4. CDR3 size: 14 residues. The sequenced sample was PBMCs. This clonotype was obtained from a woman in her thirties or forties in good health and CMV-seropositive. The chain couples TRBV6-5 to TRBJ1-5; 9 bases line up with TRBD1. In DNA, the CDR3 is TGTGCCAGCAGTTCCACAGGGGGCAGTCAGCCCCAGCATTTT. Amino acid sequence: CASSSTGGSQPQHF.